This TCR beta chain appears in the sequencing data of a study of post-analysis software for immune sequencing data. General study points: In patients, four to six TRBV segments were more frequent than in controls, with TRBV5-6, TRBV5-1 and TRBV20-1 among them.

V lost 0 bases and J 13 bases, leaving 13 bases between the germline ends. The germline V gene encodes CDR1 SEHNR and CDR2 FQNEAQ (reference sequence). The CDR3 runs 13 residues. Unique molecular identifiers were carried by the TCR beta cDNA libraries. Each CDR3 protein is one row after TCRdb ran MiXCR on the PCR reads. The profile shows approximately 570,000 distinct CDR3 sequences, 44% of them singletons. Note on this clonotype: Its antigen is not identified.

Sequencing was carried out using blood. This TCR came from a girl aged 5-17 years with multiple sclerosis. The chain links TRBV7-9 to TRBJ2-1, with D perhaps matching TRBD2 (5 bases). Here the CDR3 reads CASSLAPRGYQFF. CDR3 DNA sequence: TGTGCCAGCAGCTTAGCTCCCCGGGGTTATCAGTTCTTC.